A selection of T cell receptor beta chains follows, all from one sample in a study of T-cell reconstitution after alpha-beta-depleted transplantation in children. TCRdb re-called the PCR reads through MiXCR, storing one row per CDR3 protein. Seen here are about 980,000 distinct CDR3 sequences, 25% to 30% observed once, and the top ten hold under 30%. The sequenced sample was PBMCs, mostly from graft donor cells, obtained 360 days after TCRalphabeta/CD19-depleted stem cell transplant. Receptor source: a boy in the first two years of life who had a stem cell transplant for SCID, so the T cells may come from the graft donor. Each CDR3 is given with its conserved first and last residue. D genes are given only for firm matches. Clone size is shown for a subset of rows, as once, few, many or a class of expanded clone.

j_call v_call d_call clone_size cdr3_nt cdr3_aa
TRBJ2-3 TRBV24-1 TRBD1 few TGTGCCACCAGTGATCACAGGGGGGTGTCAGATACGCAGTATTTT CATSDHRGVSDTQYF
TRBJ2-1 TRBV5-1 TRBD2 - TGCGCCAGCAGCTTGGTCCCTCTAGCGGGGGGGCGGGATGAGCAGTTCTTC CASSLVPLAGGRDEQFF
TRBJ1-1 TRBV5-1 - few TGCGCCAGCAGCGGCACAGGGAGGGATTTGACTGAAGCTTTCTTT CASSGTGRDLTEAFF
TRBJ2-1 TRBV29-1 - once TGCAGCGCGGTCCCGCTAGCGATATACAATGAGCAGTTCTTC CSAVPLAIYNEQFF
TRBJ2-5 TRBV18 - many TGTGCCAGCTCACCCCCACGACACTCGGGACGGGAAGAGACCCAGTACTTC CASSPPRHSGREETQYF
TRBJ1-1 TRBV9 - few TGTGCCAGCAGCAAACAGAACACTGAAGCTTTCTTT CASSKQNTEAFF
TRBJ2-3 TRBV20-1 TRBD2 - TGCAGTGCTGCAAGACTAGCGCTAGATACGCAGTATTTT CSAARLALDTQYF
TRBJ2-3 TRBV11-3 TRBD2 once TGTGCCAGCAGCCCGAGGACTAGCGGGGGCCCAGATACGCAGTATTTT CASSPRTSGGPDTQYF
TRBJ2-1 TRBV10-3 TRBD2 few TGTGCCATCAGTGCACTAGCGGGGGGCCCCTACAATGAGCAGTTCTTC CAISALAGGPYNEQFF
TRBJ2-1 TRBV2 TRBD2 - TGTGCCAGCACCGTTCGGACTAGCGGGACCCTCCGTAATGAGCAGTTCTTC CASTVRTSGTLRNEQFF
TRBJ2-7 TRBV12-3/TRBV12-4 - - TGTGCCAGCAGTTCCCCTGCCCCCTCTACGAAGCAGTACTTC CASSSPAPSTKQYF
TRBJ2-1 TRBV10-3 TRBD2 - TGTGCCATCAGGCCGGGACTAGCGGGGGTGAATGAGCAGTTCTTC CAIRPGLAGVNEQFF
TRBJ2-3 TRBV5-6 - - TGTGCCAGCAGCTGGGGACGGAGGTTCACAGATACGCAGTATTTT CASSWGRRFTDTQYF
TRBJ2-2 TRBV7-9 - - TGTGCCAGCAGCTTATCAGGGGCGCACACCGGGGAGCTGTTTTTT CASSLSGAHTGELFF
TRBJ2-3 TRBV20-1 TRBD2 few TGCAGTGTCCCCGATCCCGGTAGCGGGGGGCCGCAAGGGGATACGCAGTATTTT CSVPDPGSGGPQGDTQYF
TRBJ1-5 TRBV7-9 - - TGTGCCAGCAGCTTAGAATGGAATCAGCCCCAGCATTTT CASSLEWNQPQHF
TRBJ2-5 TRBV25-1 TRBD2 few TGTGCCAGCAGTCTTAGCGGGGGCCAAAACTTCGAGACCCAGTACTTC CASSLSGGQNFETQYF
TRBJ1-4 TRBV7-6 - few TGTGCCAGCAGCTTCGGCGGACAAGCCGGGGAGGAAAAACTGTTTTTT CASSFGGQAGEEKLFF
TRBJ2-7 TRBV15 - few TGTGCCACCAGCAGTTATCGGGCATCTGCAGCCTACGAGCAGTACTTC CATSSYRASAAYEQYF
TRBJ1-4 TRBV2 - - TGTGCCAGCTGCCAGGAGGCTAATGAAAAACTGTTTTTT CASCQEANEKLFF
TRBJ2-7 TRBV28 - few TGTGCCAGCAGGGGTGACGGGACAATTTTAGACTTC CASRGDGTILDF
TRBJ2-2 TRBV11-2 TRBD1 many TGTGCCAGCAGCTCCCTACCCTCGGGACAGGTTTACACCGGGGAGCTGTTTTTT CASSSLPSGQVYTGELFF